In this sample, the clone carrying this T cell receptor (beta chain) turned up once. Its target is not known. This CDR3 has 17 amino acids. The junction had 11 bases not matched to a gene; V was cut back by 2 bases and J by 7 bases. In germline, CDR1 is DFQATT, CDR2 SNEGSKA (reference sequence). The data were taken from a study of CD8+CD57+ T cells in acquired aplastic anemia. Findings of the study overall: Patients had approximately 30 CD8+ CDR3 sequences in common with controls (the shared set).

TCR beta VDJ combinations and CDR3 sequences were profiled from genomic DNA. One entry per CDR3 protein, called by TCRdb with MiXCR from the reads. Among fewer than 250,000 distinct CDR3 sequences listed, roughly half were seen once. The TCR originated in a human donor in good health, serving as a control. The chain links TRBV20-1 to TRBJ2-1, with TRBD2 identical over 13 bases. The sequenced material came from sorted CD4+, CD8+, or CD8+CD57+ T cells (not recorded which) from PBMCs. The CDR3 coding sequence is TGCAGTGCTAGATCAAGACTAGCGGGGGGACACCCTAATGAGCAGTTCTTC. Its translation is CSARSRLAGGHPNEQFF.